This T cell receptor (beta chain) came from a study of cytomegalovirus exposure and HLA in healthy donors. As for the donors, each was a healthy bone marrow donor. Broader study findings: Most TCR beta V segments were productive about 90% or about 30% of the time in an earlier analysis. At a 0.05 false discovery rate, a later analysis found over 15,000 TCR beta sequences to be associated with HLA alleles.

In regard to this clone: Its antigen is not identified.

Germline CDR1 LNHDA, CDR2 SQIVND (reference sequence). CDR3 length equals 16 residues. With 5 bases clipped from V and 0 bases from J, the junction kept 6 bases outside the gene matches. Primers included in the PCR were 60 Vbeta and 13 Jbeta primers. Generated by immunoSEQ multiplex PCR, the TCRdb table keeps only in-frame clones and is missing some. This table has around 180,000 clones, just under 85% appearing once. V gene TRBV19 combines with J gene TRBJ2-3; 9 bases map to TRBD2. Input material: PBMCs. The sequence was obtained from a girl between 10 and 17 years old in good health and CMV-seropositive. As DNA, the CDR3 is TGTGCCAGTAGTCCTCGCGGGGGGGTTAGCACAGATACGCAGTATTTT. It yields the protein CASSPRGGVSTDTQYF.